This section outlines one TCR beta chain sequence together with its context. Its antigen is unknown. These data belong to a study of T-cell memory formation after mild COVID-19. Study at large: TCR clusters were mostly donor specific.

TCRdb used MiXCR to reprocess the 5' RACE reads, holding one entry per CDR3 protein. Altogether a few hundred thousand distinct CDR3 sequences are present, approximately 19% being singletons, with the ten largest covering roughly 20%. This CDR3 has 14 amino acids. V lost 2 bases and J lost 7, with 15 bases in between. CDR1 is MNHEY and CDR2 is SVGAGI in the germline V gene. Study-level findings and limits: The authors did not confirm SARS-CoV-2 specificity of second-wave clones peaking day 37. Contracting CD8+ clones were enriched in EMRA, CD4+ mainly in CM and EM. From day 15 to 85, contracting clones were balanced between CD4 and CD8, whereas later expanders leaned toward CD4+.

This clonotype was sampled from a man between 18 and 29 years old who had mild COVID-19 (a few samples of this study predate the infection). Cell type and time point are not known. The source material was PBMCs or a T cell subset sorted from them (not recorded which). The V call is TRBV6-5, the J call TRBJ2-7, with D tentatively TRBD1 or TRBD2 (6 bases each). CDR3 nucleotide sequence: TGTGCCAGCAGTTACGGGATTAGGGGGGAAGAGCAGTACTTC. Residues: CASSYGIRGEEQYF.